Below, 19 T cell receptor beta chains from the same sample are listed, as sequenced in a study of blood T cell repertoires in COVID-19. Method: immunoSEQ multiplex PCR; TCRdb's copy keeps in-frame clones and lacks some. The profile shows around 500,000 clones, more than 85% of them singletons. The specimen sequenced was PBMCs or T cells enriched from blood (not recorded which). These receptors all stem from a woman aged 55-69 years who had recovered from COVID-19.

V gene TRBV28 combines with J gene TRBJ1-2, with TRBD1 matching 8 bases. The J segment lost 5 bases and the V segment lost 6 bases, leaving 8 bases of the junction unmatched. This CDR3 has 14 amino acids. Germline values: CDR1 MDHEN, CDR2 SYDVKM. The DNA of the CDR3 is TGTGCCAGCAGGCCCAGGGGGCTAGTATATGGCTACACCTTC. This sequence encodes CASRPRGLVYGYTF.

The chain is built from TRBV19 and TRBJ2-7, with 8 bases aligning to TRBD1. The ends lost 6 bases at V and 0 bases at J; junction bases unmatched: 7. The CDR3 has 15 amino acids. Germline V lookup: CDR1 LNHDA, CDR2 SQIVND (reference sequence). This CDR3 is CASSETGVGSYEQYF. The CDR3 DNA reads TGTGCCAGTAGCGAGACAGGGGTCGGCTCCTACGAGCAGTACTTC.

The rearrangement joins TRBV24-1 to TRBJ2-3; maybe TRBD1 (6 bases). CDR3 length equals 15 residues. Trimming shortened V by 2 bases and J by 3 bases, and 11 bases separated the two germline ends. Germline V lookup: CDR1 KGHDR, CDR2 SFDVKD. CDR3: CATSDWDQGTDTQYF. The CDR3 bases are TGTGCCACCAGTGATTGGGATCAGGGGACAGATACGCAGTATTTT.

The rearrangement uses TRBV5-1 and TRBJ2-3; possibly TRBD2 for D (6 bases). The CDR3 runs to 15 residues. CDR1 SGHRS and CDR2 YFSETQ come from the germline V gene. The V and J ends lost 4 bases and 6 bases respectively, with 18 bases between them. The CDR3 sequence is CASSRGDSLADTQYF. CDR3 sequence (DNA): TGCGCCAGCAGCCGTGGGGACTCCTTAGCGGATACGCAGTATTTT.

The J gene is TRBJ2-3, the V gene TRBV7-2, with 8 bases identical to TRBD2. CDR1 and CDR2 (germline): SGHTA, FQGNSA. Germline trimming cut 5 bases from V and 3 bases from J; bases unmatched to any gene: 16. The CDR3 length is 18 residues. The CDR3 bases are TGTGCCAGCAGCACTCGCGGGGGGATCGATTCTCGGACAGATACGCAGTATTTT. This translates into CASSTRGGIDSRTDTQYF.

J is TRBJ1-2 and V is TRBV24-1; D perhaps matches TRBD1 (5 bases). The CDR3 is 12 amino acids. Trimming shortened V by 3 bases and J by 6 bases, and 7 bases separated the two germline ends. CDR1 is KGHDR, CDR2 SFDVKD, per germline. The CDR3 coding sequence is TGTGCCACCAGTGATCCAGGGAATGGCTACACCTTC. Translating gives CATSDPGNGYTF.

In nucleotides, the CDR3 is TGTGCCACCAGTGATTTCAACAGGGTAGGGGCCAACGTCCTGACTTTC. Translated: CATSDFNRVGANVLTF. This sequence joins TRBV24-1 and TRBJ2-6, with TRBD1 as a possible D gene (6 bases). The ends were cut back, 1 base at V and 4 bases at J, with 10 bases in the middle. Germline CDR1 and CDR2: KGHDR and SFDVKD. The CDR3 is 16 amino acids.

The chain carries TRBV5-1 and TRBJ2-7; 12 bases agree with TRBD2. This CDR3 has 14 amino acids. With V trimmed by 3 bases and J by 7 bases, 5 bases remained unmatched. Germline loops: CDR1 SGHRS, CDR2 YFSETQ. CDR3 region: CASSSSGGAREQYF. The CDR3 DNA sequence: TGCGCCAGCAGCTCTAGCGGGGGGGCTCGGGAGCAGTACTTC.

This sequence joins TRBV10-3 and TRBJ1-1; D is unclear. CDR3 size: 14 residues. Germline V CDR1 and CDR2: ENHRY, SYGVKD. V was clipped by 10 bases and J by 1 base, with 16 bases between them. The CDR3, as DNA: TGTGCCACCCGACCCCTTCAGGAGAACACTGAAGCTTTCTTT. This codes for CATRPLQENTEAFF.

Points on this clone: The same CDR3 also results from other DNA sequences found in this sample. The CDR3 region has the DNA TGTGCCAGCAGTTTAAGGGGGTACGAGCAGTACTTC. It translates to CASSLRGYEQYF. This chain connects TRBV28 to TRBJ2-7; TRBD1 is a possible D gene (6 bases). Trimming cost V 2 bases and J 4 bases, with 6 bases left between them. Germline assignment: CDR1 MDHEN and CDR2 SYDVKM. This CDR3 has 12 residues.

V gene TRBV2 combines with J gene TRBJ1-2, with no clear D. V was shortened by 4 bases and J by 1 base, with 10 bases between the two germline ends. The CDR3 length is 14 residues. Germline CDR1 is SNHLY and CDR2 is FYNNEI. CDR3 sequence reads: CASSVVGINYGYTF. The DNA for the CDR3 is TGTGCCAGCAGTGTGGTCGGTATTAACTATGGCTACACCTTC.

This rearrangement joins TRBV5-5 to TRBJ1-4; the D gene is possibly TRBD1 (6 bases). From germline, CDR1 is SGHKS and CDR2 YYEKEE (reference sequence). V lost 3 bases to trimming and J lost 7 bases, with 16 bases between them. CDR3 length: 15 residues. CDR3 sequence reads: CASSYQAEGGEKLFF. In DNA, the CDR3 is TGTGCCAGCAGCTACCAGGCGGAAGGGGGTGAAAAACTGTTTTTT.

V gene TRBV18 combines with J gene TRBJ2-4; 9 bases are shared with TRBD1. The V gene's germline CDR1 is KGHSH and CDR2 LQKENI. V lost 5 bases and J lost 4; bases outside the gene matches: 3. The CDR3 sequence is 14 residues long. The CDR3 region has the DNA TGTGCCAGCTCAAAAGGGACAGGGAAAAACATTCAGTACTTC. Amino acid sequence: CASSKGTGKNIQYF.

The V call is TRBV7-9, the J call TRBJ1-5; the match to TRBD1 covers 9 bases. This CDR3 is 15 amino acids long. Germline V lookup: CDR1 SEHNR, CDR2 FQNEAQ (reference sequence). The junction had 6 bases not matched to a gene; V was cut back by 5 bases and J by 4 bases. CDR3: CASSLGTGPNQPQHF. CDR3 in DNA: TGTGCCAGCAGCCTTGGGACAGGGCCTAATCAGCCCCAGCATTTT.

The rearrangement links TRBV12-3 or TRBV12-4 to TRBJ1-1; no clear D gene. V gave up 8 bases and J gave up 3 bases, with 13 bases separating them. The CDR3 is 13 amino acids. This CDR3 is CASGRGGYTEAFF. The CDR3 DNA reads as TGTGCCAGCGGGCGGGGAGGGTACACTGAAGCTTTCTTT.

The chain has TRBV6-5 and TRBJ2-3, with D unresolved. Germline V CDR1 and CDR2: MNHEY, SVGAGI. The CDR3 sequence is 12 residues long. The V end was cut by 8 bases, the J end by 0 bases, with 6 bases between. The CDR3 region is CASRPSTDTQYF. The CDR3 DNA follows: TGTGCCAGCCGTCCCAGCACAGATACGCAGTATTTT.

The chain joins TRBV19 to TRBJ2-7, with 11 nucleotides matching TRBD2. Germline V lookup: CDR1 LNHDA, CDR2 SQIVND (reference sequence). Germline trimming cut 9 bases from V and 2 bases from J; bases unmatched to any gene: 6. This CDR3 contains 14 residues. CDR3 region: CASMTSGAPYEQYF. The CDR3 DNA sequence: TGTGCCAGCATGACTAGCGGGGCACCCTACGAGCAGTACTTC.

The chain couples TRBV10-3 to TRBJ1-5, with TRBD1 identical over 7 bases. This CDR3 region has 14 residues. The V and J ends lost 9 bases and 0 bases, in that order; junction bases with no gene match: 5. Germline loops: CDR1 ENHRY, CDR2 SYGVKD. CDR3 in amino acids: CAIGGTASNQPQHF. CDR3 nucleotides: TGTGCCATAGGGGGGACAGCTAGCAATCAGCCCCAGCATTTT.

This clone was counted between two and nine times. A read error may produce the germline difference seen at one junction end. The V call is TRBV2, the J call TRBJ2-1, with 7 bases identical to TRBD1. Germline V CDR1 and CDR2: SNHLY, FYNNEI. The CDR3 is made up of 14 amino acids. Here the CDR3 DNA reads TGTGCCAACAGTAGGGACAGACCCTACAATGAGCAGTTCTTC. Amino acids: CANSRDRPYNEQFF. Full variable domain (rest looked up from reference TRBV2 and TRBJ2-1): EPEVTQTPSHQVTQMGQEVILRCVPISNHLYFYWYRQILGQKVEFLVSFYNNEISEKSEIFDDQFSVERPDGSNFTLKIRSTKLEDSAMYFCANSRDRPYNEQFFGPGTRLTVL.